The following is a T cell receptor (beta chain) sequence with its context. Its cognate antigen is unknown. These data belong to a study of chemoradiotherapy in HPV16-positive cancers. Study-level points and caveats: Candidate HPV-specific clones and E7-related TCR motifs grew in tumor during treatment.

TCRdb's table, derived via immunoSEQ multiplex PCR, lists solely in-frame clones and lacks some. The table records about 3,500 clones, around nine tenths of them present only once. V lost 0 bases and J lost 2, with 9 bases in between. Germline CDR1 is LGHNA and CDR2 is YNFKEQ. The CDR3 totals 15 residues. The origin of this receptor is a human donor with HPV-associated anogenital cancer. Here the sequenced sample was tumor tissue, taken from a patient who underwent chemoradiotherapy. The J gene is TRBJ2-3, the V gene TRBV4-2, with D maybe TRBD2 (5 bases). As DNA, the CDR3 is TGTGCCAGCAGCCAAGAGCTAGCTTACACAGATACGCAGTATTTT. As protein: CASSQELAYTDTQYF.